One and the same sample provided the 7 T cell receptor beta chains below, sequenced in a study of T cell responses to AZD1222 COVID-19 vaccine. The assay was immunoSEQ multiplex PCR, and TCRdb's table has in-frame clones only and misses some. Here the sample spans 95,000 to 100,000 clones, roughly 84% being singletons. Sequenced here: peripheral blood, sampled on day 0 of AZD1222 vaccination. Every receptor here comes from an adult in good health.

The chain joins TRBV25-1 to TRBJ1-4; D gene uncertain. Germline CDR1 MGHDK, CDR2 SYGVNS. This CDR3 contains 14 residues. V lost 0 bases to trimming and J lost 3 bases, with 5 bases between them. The CDR3 loop is CASSEYRSNEKLFF. The CDR3 DNA sequence: TGTGCCAGCAGTGAATACCGGTCTAATGAAAAACTGTTTTTT.

This clone showed up just a few times. The chain links TRBV7-3 to TRBJ2-1, with 9 bases aligning to TRBD2. CDR1 SGHTA and CDR2 FQGTGA come from the germline V gene. J lost 10 bases, V lost 5 bases, and 15 bases had no gene match. The CDR3 covers 16 residues. The CDR3 sequence is CASSTKAGGGVGEQFF. The CDR3 bases are TGTGCCAGCAGCACCAAAGCGGGAGGAGGGGTAGGGGAGCAGTTCTTC. Looking up the rest from reference TRBV7-3 and TRBJ2-1 gives the full variable domain: GAGVSQTPSNKVTEKGKYVELRCDPISGHTALYWYRQSLGQGPEFLIYFQGTGAADDSGLPNDRFFAVRPEGSVSTLKIQRTERGDSAVYLCASSTKAGGGVGEQFFGPGTRLTVL.

The CDR3 sequence is CASSLVPGVQDTQYF. CDR3 nucleotides: TGTGCCAGCAGCTTAGTTCCGGGAGTACAAGATACGCAGTATTTT. This chain links TRBV11-2 with TRBJ2-3, with D possibly being TRBD2 (6 bases). V lost 1 base and J lost 5, with 13 bases in between. The CDR3 loop spans 15 amino acids. Germline lookup yields CDR1 SGHAT and CDR2 FQNNGV. The full variable domain, its missing parts supplied by reference TRBV11-2 and TRBJ2-3, is EAGVAQSPRYKIIEKRQSVAFWCNPISGHATLYWYQQILGQGPKLLIQFQNNGVVDDSQLPKDRFSAERLKGVDSTLKIQPAKLEDSAVYLCASSLVPGVQDTQYFGPGTRLTVL.

The genes are TRBV7-2 and TRBJ1-2; D might be TRBD1 (5 bases). The germline CDR1 and CDR2 sequences are SGHTA and FQGNSA. V lost 8 bases to trimming and J lost 3 bases, with 25 bases between them. The CDR3 length is 17 residues. This chain's CDR3 is CASRSGQGPKAHYGYTF. The DNA of the CDR3 is TGTGCCAGCCGCTCAGGTCAGGGACCCAAGGCGCACTATGGCTACACCTTC.

The chain joins TRBV6-5 to TRBJ2-2, with no clear D. The CDR3 runs to 11 residues. Germline CDR1 and CDR2: MNHEY and SVGAGI. Trimming pared 6 bases from V and 7 bases from J, leaving 6 bases between. CDR3 region: CASSRVGELFF. The CDR3 region has the DNA TGTGCCAGCAGCCGGGTCGGGGAGCTGTTTTTT.

The rearrangement uses TRBV28 and TRBJ2-7; TRBD2 is a possible D gene (6 bases). V shed 5 bases and J shed 4 bases, with 15 bases lying between them. This CDR3 is built from 14 residues. The germline V gene encodes CDR1 MDHEN and CDR2 SYDVKM. The CDR3 reads CASSDWRGRYEQYF. As DNA, the CDR3 is TGTGCCAGCAGTGATTGGAGGGGTAGGTACGAGCAGTACTTC.

The V gene is TRBV7-9, the J gene TRBJ1-4, with D hard to call. CDR3 length: 15 amino acids. In germline, CDR1 is SEHNR, CDR2 FQNEAQ (reference sequence). Trimming took 1 base from V and 7 from J, leaving 13 bases between them. The CDR3 DNA sequence: TGTGCCAGCAGCTTAGTACCTGGTGGGTCTGAAAAACTGTTTTTT. Translated: CASSLVPGGSEKLFF.